The present T cell receptor beta chain was sequenced within a study of early T cells in non-severe SARS-CoV-2 infection. TCRdb reprocessed the 5' RACE reads via MiXCR and lists one record per CDR3 protein. The sample carries under 85,000 distinct CDR3 sequences, roughly 12% recorded once. Trimming took 4 bases from V and 1 from J, leaving 11 bases between them. CDR3 length: 14 residues. The V gene's germline CDR1 is SGDLS and CDR2 YYNGEE. This TCR derives from an adult who was a healthcare worker with PCR-confirmed SARS-CoV-2 infection or an uninfected control (not recorded which). Sequencing used whole blood. The gene calls are TRBV9 and TRBJ2-5, with D perhaps matching TRBD1 (5 bases). This CDR3 is CASSKGYGQETQYF. The CDR3 DNA reads as TGTGCCAGCAGCAAGGGGTACGGCCAAGAGACCCAGTACTTC. The full variable domain, completed using reference TRBV9 and TRBJ2-5, is DSGVTQTPKHLITATGQRVTLRCSPRSGDLSVYWYQQSLDQGLQFLIQYYNGEERAKGNILERFSAQQFPDLHSELNLSSLELGDSALYFCASSKGYGQETQYFGPGTRLLVL.